This record looks at one T cell receptor (beta chain) sequence and its context. Antigen: not known. This entry belongs to a study of long-term antiretroviral therapy in people with HIV. The CDR3 is 11 amino acids. Trimming removed 3 bases from V and 4 bases from J, with 6 bases in between. Germline CDR1 GTSNPN, CDR2 SVGIG (reference sequence). They ran version v3.0 of the immunoSEQ assay at survey level. TCRdb keeps only in-frame clones here, not all; method: immunoSEQ multiplex PCR. The sample has roughly 18,000 clones; nearly 80% are singletons. General study points: In HIV, the repertoires covered a tighter span of CDR3 lengths than in controls. Every time point showed a repertoire led by clones expanded before ART.

This sample comprised unsorted PBMCs, obtained 0.3 years after starting antiretroviral therapy. This sequence was found in a woman aged 50 to 60 with HIV. The gene calls are TRBV30 and TRBJ1-1; D is perhaps TRBD1 (5 bases). The CDR3 spells CAWRTGTEAFF. Written as DNA, the CDR3 is TGTGCCTGGAGAACAGGCACTGAAGCTTTCTTT.